The next 11 T cell receptor beta chains were all read from a single sample in a study of T cells after yellow fever vaccination. TCRdb analysed the 5' RACE reads with MiXCR anew, one entry per CDR3 protein. The profile shows about 340,000 distinct CDR3 sequences, roughly 4% of them singletons. This specimen consisted of PBMCs, obtained 5 days after the yellow fever booster vaccination. All receptors derive from a man aged 18 to 35 who received the YFV17D yellow fever vaccine.

The rearrangement uses TRBV7-2 and TRBJ1-5; no reliable D call. The germline V gene encodes CDR1 SGHTA and CDR2 FQGNSA. The CDR3 contains 12 residues. Trimming removed 5 bases from V and 0 bases from J, with 2 bases in between. The CDR3 DNA sequence: TGTGCCAGCAGCCGTAGCAATCAGCCCCAGCATTTT. It is translated as CASSRSNQPQHF.

V usage is TRBV2 and J usage is TRBJ1-2; 7 positions agree with TRBD1. Germline V gene lookup returns CDR1 SNHLY and CDR2 FYNNEI. V was pared by 2 bases and J by 11 bases, with 5 bases of the junction left unmatched. The CDR3 is 12 amino acids. The CDR3 nucleotides are TGTGCCAGCAGTGAACAGGGGGGCTTATACACCTTC. It yields the protein CASSEQGGLYTF.

The gene calls are TRBV9 and TRBJ2-7, with D maybe TRBD1 (5 bases). The CDR3 has 15 amino acids. Germline CDR1 is SGDLS and CDR2 is YYNGEE. The V gene lost 0 bases and the J gene lost 5 bases, with 15 bases spanning the gap. The CDR3 DNA follows: TGTGCCAGCAGCGTAGTATGGGGCAGGGTGAACGAGCAGTACGTC. The encoded protein is CASSVVWGRVNEQYV.

This clonotype was recorded many times. J is TRBJ1-1 and V is TRBV4-2; D remains ambiguous. Germline V gives CDR1 LGHNA, CDR2 YNFKEQ. Trimming stripped 4 bases from V and 5 bases from J, with 14 bases between. CDR3 length: 14 amino acids. The CDR3: CASSPYQTGTEAFF. CDR3 DNA: TGTGCCAGCAGCCCCTATCAGACGGGAACTGAAGCTTTCTTT.

This clonotype was observed a few times. The V call is TRBV20-1, the J call TRBJ2-2; 10 bases are shared with TRBD2. The CDR3 is 14 residues long. V was clipped by 1 base and J by 4 bases; unmatched bases: 0. Germline V gene data show CDR1 as DFQATT and CDR2 as SNEGSKA (reference sequence). The CDR3 protein is CSARGLAGTGELFF. The CDR3 DNA is TGCAGTGCTAGAGGACTAGCGGGCACCGGGGAGCTGTTTTTT.

This clonotype was found a few times. The chain recombines TRBV12-3 or TRBV12-4 with TRBJ2-1, with TRBD2 identical over 11 bases. The CDR3 length is 14 residues. V gave up 6 bases and J gave up 8 bases; unmatched junction bases: 6. The CDR3 DNA reads TGTGCCAGCAGATCGGGACTAGCGGCTGATGAGCAGTTCTTC. Its translation: CASRSGLAADEQFF.

The V call is TRBV5-1, the J call TRBJ1-6, with 8 bases matching TRBD1. In germline, CDR1 is SGHRS, CDR2 YFSETQ. The CDR3 has 16 residues. The V gene end was trimmed by 1 base and the J gene end by 6 bases; junction bases not matched to a gene: 6. CDR3 sequence: CASSLSGGVVNSPLHF. CDR3 sequence (DNA): TGCGCCAGCAGCTTGTCAGGGGGCGTCGTTAATTCACCCCTCCACTTT. Full variable domain (outside the CDR3, taken from reference TRBV5-1 and TRBJ1-6): KAGVTQTPRYLIKTRGQQVTLSCSPISGHRSVSWYQQTPGQGLQFLFEYFSETQRNKGNFPGRFSGRQFSNSRSEMNVSTLELGDSALYLCASSLSGGVVNSPLHFGNGTRLTVT.

The rearrangement uses TRBV11-3 and TRBJ2-1, with a tentative D call TRBD1 (6 bases). This CDR3 region has 13 residues. CDR1 and CDR2 from the germline V gene are SGHNT and YENEEA. The ends were cut back, 5 bases at V and 4 bases at J, with 9 bases in the middle. CDR3 region: CASSNTGYNEQFF. The CDR3 coding sequence is TGTGCCAGCAGCAATACAGGGTACAATGAGCAGTTCTTC.

This clonotype was seen many times. V is TRBV2 and J is TRBJ1-1, with unresolved D. Germline V gene lookup returns CDR1 SNHLY and CDR2 FYNNEI. The CDR3 consists of 12 residues. V was pared by 4 bases and J by 5 bases, with 8 bases between. This chain's CDR3 is CASSGTGTEAFF. As DNA, the CDR3 is TGTGCCAGCAGTGGGACGGGGACTGAAGCTTTCTTT.

This clonotype was counted a few times. The V and J genes are TRBV9 and TRBJ1-2; 7 positions match TRBD1. The CDR3 loop spans 14 amino acids. CDR1 and CDR2 (germline): SGDLS, YYNGEE. The J segment lost 4 bases and the V segment lost 4 bases, leaving 7 bases of the junction unmatched. The CDR3 loop reads CASSFGTVSYGYTF. The CDR3 DNA follows: TGTGCCAGCAGCTTCGGGACAGTAAGCTATGGCTACACCTTC.

The chain employs TRBV7-2 and TRBJ1-3, with a weak D call TRBD1 (5 bases). V was pared by 5 bases and J by 3 bases, with 17 bases between. Germline assignment: CDR1 SGHTA and CDR2 FQGNSA. This CDR3 comprises 16 residues. Written as DNA, the CDR3 is TGTGCCAGCAGCCCCAATCAGGGAAGATTTGGAAACACCATATATTTT. Translated, it gives CASSPNQGRFGNTIYF.